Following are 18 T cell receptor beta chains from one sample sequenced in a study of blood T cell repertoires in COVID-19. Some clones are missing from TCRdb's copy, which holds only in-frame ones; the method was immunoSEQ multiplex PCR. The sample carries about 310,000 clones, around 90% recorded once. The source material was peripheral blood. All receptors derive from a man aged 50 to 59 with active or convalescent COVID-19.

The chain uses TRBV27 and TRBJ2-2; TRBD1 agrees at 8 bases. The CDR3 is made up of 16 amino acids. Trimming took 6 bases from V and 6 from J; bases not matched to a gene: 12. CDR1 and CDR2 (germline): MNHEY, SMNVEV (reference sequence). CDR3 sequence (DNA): TGTGCCAGCAGAGACGGGACAGGACTACGAGCCGGGGAGCTGTTTTTT. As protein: CASRDGTGLRAGELFF.

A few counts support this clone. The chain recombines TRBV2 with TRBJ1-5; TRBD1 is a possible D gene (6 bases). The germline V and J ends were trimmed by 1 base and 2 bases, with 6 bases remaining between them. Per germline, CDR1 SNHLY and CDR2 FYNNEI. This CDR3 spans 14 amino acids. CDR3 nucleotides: TGTGCCAGCAGTGAAGGGACAGGCAATCAGCCCCAGCATTTT. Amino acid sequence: CASSEGTGNQPQHF.

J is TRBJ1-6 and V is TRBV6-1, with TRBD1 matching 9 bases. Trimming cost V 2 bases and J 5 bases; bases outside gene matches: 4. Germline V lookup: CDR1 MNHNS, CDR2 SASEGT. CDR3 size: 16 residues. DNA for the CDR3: TGTGCCAGCAGTGAATCAGGGACAGGGCATAATTCACCCCTCCACTTT. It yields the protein CASSESGTGHNSPLHF.

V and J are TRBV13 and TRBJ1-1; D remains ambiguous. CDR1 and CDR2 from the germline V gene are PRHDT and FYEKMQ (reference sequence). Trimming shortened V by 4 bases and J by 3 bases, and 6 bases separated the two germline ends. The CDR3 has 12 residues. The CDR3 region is CASSWADTEAFF. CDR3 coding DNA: TGTGCCAGCAGCTGGGCAGACACTGAAGCTTTCTTT.

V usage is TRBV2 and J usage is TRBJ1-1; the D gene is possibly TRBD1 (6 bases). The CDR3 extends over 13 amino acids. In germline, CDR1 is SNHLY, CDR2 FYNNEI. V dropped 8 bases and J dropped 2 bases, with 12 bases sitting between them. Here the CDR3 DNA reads TGTGCCAGCCAGTCGGACAGCAACACTGAAGCTTTCTTT. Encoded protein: CASQSDSNTEAFF.

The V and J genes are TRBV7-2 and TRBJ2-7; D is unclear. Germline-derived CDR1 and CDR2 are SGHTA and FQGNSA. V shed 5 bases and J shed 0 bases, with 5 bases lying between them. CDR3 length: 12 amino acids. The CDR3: CASSGSSYEQYF. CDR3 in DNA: TGTGCCAGCAGCGGTAGCTCCTACGAGCAGTACTTC. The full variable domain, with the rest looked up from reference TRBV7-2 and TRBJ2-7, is GAGVSQSPSNKVTEKGKDVELRCDPISGHTALYWYRQSLGQGLEFLIYFQGNSAPDKSGLPSDRFSAERTGGSVSTLTIQRTQQEDSAVYLCASSGSSYEQYFGPGTRLTVT.

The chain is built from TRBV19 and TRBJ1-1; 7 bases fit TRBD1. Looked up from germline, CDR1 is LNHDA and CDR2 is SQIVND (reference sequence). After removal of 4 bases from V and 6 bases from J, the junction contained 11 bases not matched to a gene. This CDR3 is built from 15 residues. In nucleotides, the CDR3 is TGTGCCAGTAGTAGGTGGACAGGCCAGTTGGCTGAAGCTTTCTTT. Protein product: CASSRWTGQLAEAFF.

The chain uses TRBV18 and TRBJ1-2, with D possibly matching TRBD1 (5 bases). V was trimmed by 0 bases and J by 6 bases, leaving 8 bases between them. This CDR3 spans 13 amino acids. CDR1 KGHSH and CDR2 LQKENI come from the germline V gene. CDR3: CASSPPSRDGYTF. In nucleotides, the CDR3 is TGTGCCAGCTCACCACCGAGCAGGGATGGCTACACCTTC.

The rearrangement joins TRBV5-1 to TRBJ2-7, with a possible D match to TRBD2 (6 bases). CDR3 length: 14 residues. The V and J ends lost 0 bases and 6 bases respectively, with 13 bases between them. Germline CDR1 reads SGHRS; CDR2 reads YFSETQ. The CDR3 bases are TGCGCCAGCAGCTTGGGTCCGGACGGGGGCGAGCAGTACTTC. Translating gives CASSLGPDGGEQYF.

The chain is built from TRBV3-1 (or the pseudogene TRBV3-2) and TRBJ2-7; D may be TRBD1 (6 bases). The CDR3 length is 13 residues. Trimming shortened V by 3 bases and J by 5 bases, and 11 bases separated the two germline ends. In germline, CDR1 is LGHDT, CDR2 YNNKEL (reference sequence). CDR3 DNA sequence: TGTGCCAGCAGCCATAGAGGGGACAACGAGCAGTACTTC. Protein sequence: CASSHRGDNEQYF.

CDR3 sequence (DNA): TGTGCCAGCAGCTTAGCCCACAGGGACAATCAGCCCCAGCATTTT. It specifies CASSLAHRDNQPQHF. The chain links TRBV7-9 to TRBJ1-5; possibly TRBD1 for D (6 bases). This CDR3 has 15 residues. CDR1 is SEHNR, CDR2 FQNEAQ, per germline (reference sequence). The ends were cut back, 0 bases at V and 3 bases at J, with 9 bases in the middle.

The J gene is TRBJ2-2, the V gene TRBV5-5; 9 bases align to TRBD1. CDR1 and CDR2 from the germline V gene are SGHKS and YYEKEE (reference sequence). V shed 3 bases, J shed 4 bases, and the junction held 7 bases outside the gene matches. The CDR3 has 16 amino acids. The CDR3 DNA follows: TGTGCCAGCAGCTGGGGGACAGGGAGGGCCACCGGGGAGCTGTTTTTT. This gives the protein CASSWGTGRATGELFF. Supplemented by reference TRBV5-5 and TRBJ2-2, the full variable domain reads DAGVTQSPTHLIKTRGQQVTLRCSPISGHKSVSWYQQVLGQGPQFIFQYYEKEERGRGNFPDRFSARQFPNYSSELNVNALLLGDSALYLCASSWGTGRATGELFFGEGSRLTVL.

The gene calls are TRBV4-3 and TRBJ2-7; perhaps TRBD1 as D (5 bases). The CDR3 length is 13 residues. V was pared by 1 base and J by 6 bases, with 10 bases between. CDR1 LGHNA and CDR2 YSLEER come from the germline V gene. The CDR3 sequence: CASSQVGASEQYF. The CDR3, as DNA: TGCGCCAGCAGCCAAGTAGGGGCCTCCGAGCAGTACTTC.

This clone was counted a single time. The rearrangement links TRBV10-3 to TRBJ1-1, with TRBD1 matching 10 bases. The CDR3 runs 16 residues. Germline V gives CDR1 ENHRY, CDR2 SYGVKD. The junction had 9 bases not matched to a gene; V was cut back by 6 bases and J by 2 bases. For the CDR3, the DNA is TGTGCCATCAGGAAGACAGGGGGCGTAGGAAACACTGAAGCTTTCTTT. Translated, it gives CAIRKTGGVGNTEAFF.

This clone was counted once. CDR3 protein: CASSHRGSAGIGTDTQYF. CDR3 in DNA: TGCGCCAGCAGCCATAGAGGATCGGCGGGGATAGGCACAGATACGCAGTATTTT. The rearrangement links TRBV4-1 to TRBJ2-3, with a tentative D call TRBD2 (6 bases). The CDR3 loop spans 18 amino acids. CDR1 is MGHRA, CDR2 YSYEKL, per germline. V shed 3 bases and J shed 1 base, with 20 bases lying between them.

CDR3: CASSSSGVQETQYF. The CDR3 DNA reads as TGTGCCAGCAGCTCTAGCGGGGTCCAAGAGACCCAGTACTTC. The genes are TRBV7-8 and TRBJ2-5; 9 bases agree with TRBD2. The CDR3 covers 14 residues. V dropped 4 bases and J dropped 1; count of bases not matched to a gene: 1. The germline CDR1 and CDR2 sequences are SGHVS and FQNEAQ.

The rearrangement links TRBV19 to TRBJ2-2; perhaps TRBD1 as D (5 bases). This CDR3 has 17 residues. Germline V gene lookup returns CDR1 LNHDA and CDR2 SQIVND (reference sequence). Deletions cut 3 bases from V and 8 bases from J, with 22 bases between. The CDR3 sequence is CASSITQGPLSRGELFF. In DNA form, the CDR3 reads TGTGCCAGTAGTATTACCCAGGGCCCACTTAGTCGGGGGGAGCTGTTTTTT.

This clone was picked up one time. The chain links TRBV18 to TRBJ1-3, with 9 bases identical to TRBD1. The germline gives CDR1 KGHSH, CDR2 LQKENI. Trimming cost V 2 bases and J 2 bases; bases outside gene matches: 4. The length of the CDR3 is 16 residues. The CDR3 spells CASSPWTGEAGNTIYF. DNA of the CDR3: TGTGCCAGCTCACCATGGACAGGGGAAGCTGGAAACACCATATATTTT.